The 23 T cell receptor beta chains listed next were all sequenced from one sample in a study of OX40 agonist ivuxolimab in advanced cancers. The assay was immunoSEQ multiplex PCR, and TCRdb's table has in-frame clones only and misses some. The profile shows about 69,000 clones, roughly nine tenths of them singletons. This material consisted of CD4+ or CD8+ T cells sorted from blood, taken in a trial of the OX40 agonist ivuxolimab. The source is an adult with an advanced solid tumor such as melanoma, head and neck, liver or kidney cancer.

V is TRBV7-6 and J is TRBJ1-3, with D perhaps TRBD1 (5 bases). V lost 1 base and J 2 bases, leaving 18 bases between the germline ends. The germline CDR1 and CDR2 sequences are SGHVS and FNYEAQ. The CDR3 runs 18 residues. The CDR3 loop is CASSLVGQGRVAGNTIYF. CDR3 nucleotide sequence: TGTGCCAGCAGCTTAGTGGGGCAGGGAAGGGTGGCTGGAAACACCATATATTTT.

The CDR3 sequence: CASSASYRDRGYEQYF. For the CDR3, the DNA is TGTGCCAGCAGCGCAAGCTACCGGGACAGGGGTTACGAGCAGTACTTC. The gene calls are TRBV7-8 and TRBJ2-7; TRBD1 agrees at 10 bases. The germline gives CDR1 SGHVS, CDR2 FQNEAQ. V lost 5 bases to trimming and J lost 4 bases; unmatched junction nucleotides: 11. The CDR3 contains 16 residues.

In nucleotides, the CDR3 is TGTGCCACCAGCAGGGTTTTAGGCCTGCAAGGGAACGAGCAGTACTTC. This sequence encodes CATSRVLGLQGNEQYF. This chain joins TRBV15 and TRBJ2-7; D not resolved. The CDR3 has 16 amino acids. V was pared by 3 bases and J by 5 bases, with 20 bases between. From germline, CDR1 is LNHNV and CDR2 YYDKDF (reference sequence).

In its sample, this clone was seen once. CDR3 bases: TGTGCCAGTAGTGGGGACAGCTTTAATGAAAAACTGTTTTTT. This translates into CASSGDSFNEKLFF. The rearrangement joins TRBV19 to TRBJ1-4; 7 bases align to TRBD1. Germline V gene data show CDR1 as LNHDA and CDR2 as SQIVND (reference sequence). V shed 5 bases and J 4 bases; nucleotides not matched to a gene: 4. CDR3 size: 14 residues.

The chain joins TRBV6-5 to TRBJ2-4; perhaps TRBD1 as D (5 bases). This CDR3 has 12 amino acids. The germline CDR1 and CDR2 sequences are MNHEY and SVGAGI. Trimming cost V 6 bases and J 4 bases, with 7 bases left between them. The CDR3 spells CASRNRKNIQYF. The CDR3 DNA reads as TGTGCCAGCAGAAACAGGAAAAACATTCAGTACTTC.

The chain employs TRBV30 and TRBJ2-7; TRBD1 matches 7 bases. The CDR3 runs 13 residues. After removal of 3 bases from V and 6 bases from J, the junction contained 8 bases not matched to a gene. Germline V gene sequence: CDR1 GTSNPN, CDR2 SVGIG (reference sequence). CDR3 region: CAWSAQGFSEQYF. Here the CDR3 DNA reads TGTGCCTGGAGCGCACAGGGGTTTAGCGAGCAGTACTTC.

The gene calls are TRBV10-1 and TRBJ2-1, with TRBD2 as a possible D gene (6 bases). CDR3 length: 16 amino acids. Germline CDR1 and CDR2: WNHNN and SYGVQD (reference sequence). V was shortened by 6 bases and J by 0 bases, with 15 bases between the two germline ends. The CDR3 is CASRGKDGSSYNEQFF. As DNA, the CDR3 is TGCGCCAGCAGGGGGAAGGACGGGAGCTCCTACAATGAGCAGTTCTTC.

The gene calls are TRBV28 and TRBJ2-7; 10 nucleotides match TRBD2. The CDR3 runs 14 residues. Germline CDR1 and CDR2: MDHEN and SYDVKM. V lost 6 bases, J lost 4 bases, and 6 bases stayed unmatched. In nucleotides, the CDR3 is TGTGCCAGCAGACCTCCTAGCGGGAGTTACGAGCAGTACTTC. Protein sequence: CASRPPSGSYEQYF.

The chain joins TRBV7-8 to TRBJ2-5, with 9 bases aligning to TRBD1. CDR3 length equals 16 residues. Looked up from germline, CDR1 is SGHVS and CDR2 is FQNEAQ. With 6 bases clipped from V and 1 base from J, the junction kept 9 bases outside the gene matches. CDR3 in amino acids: CASSSLTGQGQETQYF. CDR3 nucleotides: TGTGCCAGCAGTTCTTTAACGGGACAGGGCCAAGAGACCCAGTACTTC.

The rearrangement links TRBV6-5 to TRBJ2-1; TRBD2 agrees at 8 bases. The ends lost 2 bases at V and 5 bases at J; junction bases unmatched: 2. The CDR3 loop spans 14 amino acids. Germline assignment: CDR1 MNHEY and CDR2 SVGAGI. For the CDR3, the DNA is TGTGCCAGCAGTTACGGGACTAGAAACAATGAGCAGTTCTTC. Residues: CASSYGTRNNEQFF.

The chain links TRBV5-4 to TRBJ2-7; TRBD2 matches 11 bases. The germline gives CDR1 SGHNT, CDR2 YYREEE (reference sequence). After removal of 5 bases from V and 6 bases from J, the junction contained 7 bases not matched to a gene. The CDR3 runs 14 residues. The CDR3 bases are TGTGCCAGCAGACACCTAGCGGGAGGCGCCGAGCAGTACTTC. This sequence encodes CASRHLAGGAEQYF.

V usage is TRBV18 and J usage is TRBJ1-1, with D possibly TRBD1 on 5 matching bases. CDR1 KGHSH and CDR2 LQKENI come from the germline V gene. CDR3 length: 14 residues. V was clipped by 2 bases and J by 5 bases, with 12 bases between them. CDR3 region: CASSPLQAPTEAFF. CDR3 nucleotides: TGTGCCAGCTCACCATTACAGGCTCCAACTGAAGCTTTCTTT.

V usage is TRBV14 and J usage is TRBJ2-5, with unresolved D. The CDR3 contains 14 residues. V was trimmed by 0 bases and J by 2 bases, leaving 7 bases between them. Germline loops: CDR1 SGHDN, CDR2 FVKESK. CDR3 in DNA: TGTGCCAGCAGCCAAGATCTGACTCAAGAGACCCAGTACTTC. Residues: CASSQDLTQETQYF. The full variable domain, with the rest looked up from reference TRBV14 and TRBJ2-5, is EAGVTQFPSHSVIEKGQTVTLRCDPISGHDNLYWYRRVMGKEIKFLLHFVKESKQDESGMPNNRFLAERTGGTYSTLKVQPAELEDSGVYFCASSQDLTQETQYFGPGTRLLVL.

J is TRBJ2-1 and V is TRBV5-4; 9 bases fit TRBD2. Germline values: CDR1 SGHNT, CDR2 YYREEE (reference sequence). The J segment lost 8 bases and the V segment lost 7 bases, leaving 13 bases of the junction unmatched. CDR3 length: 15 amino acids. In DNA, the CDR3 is TGTGCCAGCGCTCCGAGGACTAGCGTTTGGGATGAGCAGTTCTTC. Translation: CASAPRTSVWDEQFF.

The CDR3 region is CASSRSSGTGPYSNQPQHF. The CDR3 DNA sequence: TGTGCCAGCAGTAGATCTTCCGGGACAGGGCCGTATAGCAATCAGCCCCAGCATTTT. This sequence joins TRBV27 and TRBJ1-5; 9 bases agree with TRBD1. The CDR3 runs to 19 residues. The germline V gene has CDR1 MNHEY and CDR2 SMNVEV (reference sequence). Trimming took 5 bases from V and 0 from J; bases not matched to a gene: 14.

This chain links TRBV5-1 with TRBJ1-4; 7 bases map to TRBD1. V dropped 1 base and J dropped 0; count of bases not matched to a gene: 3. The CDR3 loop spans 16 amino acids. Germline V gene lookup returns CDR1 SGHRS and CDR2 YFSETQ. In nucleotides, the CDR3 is TGCGCCAGCAGCTTGACAGGGGCCACAACTAATGAAAAACTGTTTTTT. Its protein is CASSLTGATTNEKLFF.

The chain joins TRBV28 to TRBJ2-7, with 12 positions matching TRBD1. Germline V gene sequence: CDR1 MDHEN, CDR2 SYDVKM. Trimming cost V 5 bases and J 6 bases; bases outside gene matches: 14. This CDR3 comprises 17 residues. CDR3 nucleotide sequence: TGTGCCAGCAGTGCACACCCGGTTGGGACAGGGGGCAGCGAGCAGTACTTC. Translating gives CASSAHPVGTGGSEQYF. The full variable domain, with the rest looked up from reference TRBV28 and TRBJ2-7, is DVKVTQSSRYLVKRTGEKVFLECVQDMDHENMFWYRQDPGLGLRLIYFSYDVKMKEKGDIPEGYSVSREKKERFSLILESASTNQTSMYLCASSAHPVGTGGSEQYFGPGTRLTVT.

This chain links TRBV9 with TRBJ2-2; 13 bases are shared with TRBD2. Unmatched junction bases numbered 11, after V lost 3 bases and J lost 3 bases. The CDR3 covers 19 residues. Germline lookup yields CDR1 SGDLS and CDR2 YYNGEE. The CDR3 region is CASSEVGLAGPGDTGELFF. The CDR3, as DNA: TGTGCCAGCAGCGAAGTGGGACTAGCGGGACCGGGAGACACCGGGGAGCTGTTTTTT.

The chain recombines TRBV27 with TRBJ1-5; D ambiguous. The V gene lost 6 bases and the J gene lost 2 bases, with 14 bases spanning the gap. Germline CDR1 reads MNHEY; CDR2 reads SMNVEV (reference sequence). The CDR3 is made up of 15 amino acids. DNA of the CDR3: TGTGCCAGCAGGCCCGAGGGCAATGGCAATCAGCCCCAGCATTTT. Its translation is CASRPEGNGNQPQHF.

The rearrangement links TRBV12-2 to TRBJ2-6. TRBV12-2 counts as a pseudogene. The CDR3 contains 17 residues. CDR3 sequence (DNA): TGTGCAAGTCGCTTTGGGACGGCGCCCTCTGGGGCCAACGTCCTGACTTTC. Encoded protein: CASRFGTAPSGANVLTF.

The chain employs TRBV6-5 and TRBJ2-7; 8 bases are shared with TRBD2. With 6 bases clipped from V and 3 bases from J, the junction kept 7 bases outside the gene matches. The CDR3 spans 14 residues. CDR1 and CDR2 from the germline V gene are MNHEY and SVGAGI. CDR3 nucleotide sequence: TGTGCCAGCAGCGTAGCGGGAATTTTCTACGAGCAGTACTTC. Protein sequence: CASSVAGIFYEQYF.

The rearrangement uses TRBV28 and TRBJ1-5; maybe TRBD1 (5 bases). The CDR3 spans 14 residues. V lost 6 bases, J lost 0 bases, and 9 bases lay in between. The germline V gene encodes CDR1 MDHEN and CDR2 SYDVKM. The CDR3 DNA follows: TGTGCCAGCAGACTCCAGGGTAGCAATCAGCCCCAGCATTTT. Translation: CASRLQGSNQPQHF.

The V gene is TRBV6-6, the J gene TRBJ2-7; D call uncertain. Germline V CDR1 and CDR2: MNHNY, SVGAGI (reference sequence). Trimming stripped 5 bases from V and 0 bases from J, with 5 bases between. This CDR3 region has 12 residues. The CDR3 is CASSKNSYEQYF. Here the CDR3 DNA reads TGTGCCAGCAGTAAAAACTCCTACGAGCAGTACTTC.